The entry below gives a single T cell receptor (beta chain) sequence along with its context. Its antigen remains unidentified. A process of 5'RACE template switching, which added a universal primer site and UMIs, was used to make TCR cDNA. One entry per CDR3 protein, called by TCRdb with MiXCR from the 5' RACE reads. The sample lists about 580,000 distinct CDR3 sequences, around 16% occurring once. The data were obtained in a study of T cells after yellow fever vaccination. Study outcomes and limitations: Only a minor proportion of clonotypes was detected across both CD4 and CD8 compartments. Primary-vaccination clones mostly resurfaced post-booster (less than 98% CD4, roughly 90% CD8). Though it reached lower strength, the secondary response hit its peak faster, day 5 versus 15.

CDR1 SGHRS and CDR2 YFSETQ come from the germline V gene. The CDR3 runs 14 residues. V was clipped by 6 bases and J by 1 base, with 13 bases between them. The material was PBMCs, obtained roughly 5 days after the first yellow fever vaccination. The chain couples TRBV5-1 to TRBJ2-5; D tentatively reads TRBD1 or TRBD2 (5 bases each). This TCR came from a man between 18 and 29 years old who received the YFV17D yellow fever vaccine. The CDR3 is CASTHQGTQETQYF. In DNA, the CDR3 is TGCGCCAGCACCCACCAAGGGACCCAAGAGACCCAGTACTTC.